This TCR beta chain was found in a study of T cell responses to AZD1222 COVID-19 vaccine. Study-wide results and caveats: Donors in the cohort were predominantly white British and more often female, and clonal diversity was possibly underestimated.

Repertoires were generated with immunoSEQ multiplex PCR, while TCRdb's copy carries only in-frame clones and drops some. Of 90,000 to 130,000 clones listed, 81% were seen once; the top ten hold around 4.6%. Trimming removed 0 bases at V and 4 bases at J, with 7 bases between. The V gene's germline CDR1 is SEHNR and CDR2 FQNEAQ (reference sequence). The CDR3 has 13 amino acids. With regard to this clone: Antigen unknown.

This TCR was sampled from an adult in good health. The sample in question was peripheral blood, obtained on day 0 of AZD1222 vaccination. This chain uses TRBV7-9 with TRBJ2-7; D gene ambiguous. The CDR3 sequence: CASSLALSYEQYF. DNA for the CDR3: TGTGCCAGCAGCTTAGCCCTCTCATACGAGCAGTACTTC.